This TCR beta chain was recovered during a study of long-term antiretroviral therapy in people with HIV. Points from the study as a whole: Collection of the blood, which took place between the mid-2000s and the late 2010s, possibly occurred under older ART regimens.

The samples, holding roughly 0.9-11 million cryopreserved PBMC, were thawed before DNA extraction was carried out. CDR3 length equals 16 residues. Trimming took off 6 bases at V and 0 bases at J, with 16 bases between the two ends. Germline-derived CDR1 and CDR2 are MNHNY and SVGAGI (reference sequence). Survey-level resolution applied to immunoSEQ assay v3.0. TCRdb keeps only in-frame clones here, not all; method: immunoSEQ multiplex PCR. This sample has tens of thousands of clones, with roughly 85% found just once. A remark on this clone: Its antigen is not known.

The sample here was unsorted PBMCs, taken 0.8 years before starting antiretroviral therapy. This clonotype was sampled from a man between 18 and 35 years old with HIV. This chain links TRBV6-6 with TRBJ2-3, with D unclear. In DNA form, the CDR3 reads TGTGCCAGCAGCTACCTGAAGGCGACTAGCACAGATACGCAGTATTTT. Amino acid sequence: CASSYLKATSTDTQYF.